Listed here are 6 T cell receptor beta chains from one sample, sequenced in a study of beta chain features in type 1 diabetes. Sequencing targeted expressed TCRB transcripts, as all isolated RNA had been reverse transcribed. Data came from immunoSEQ multiplex PCR; TCRdb stores just in-frame clones and leaves some out. The sample records about 620,000 clones, about 14% being singletons. Sequenced: naive CD4+ T cells from blood. These receptors all stem from a man aged 18 to 30 in good health.

This clone occurred a few times. This chain joins TRBV28 and TRBJ1-5, with a possible D match to TRBD1 (5 bases). Germline V gene data show CDR1 as MDHEN and CDR2 as SYDVKM. The CDR3 consists of 13 residues. V lost 6 bases to trimming and J lost 6 bases, with 12 bases between them. CDR3 sequence (DNA): TGTGCCAGCAGGCTCCGGGGGAGTCAGCCCCAGCATTTT. This encodes CASRLRGSQPQHF.

The chain recombines TRBV30 with TRBJ2-1; 8 positions match TRBD2. This CDR3 has 15 amino acids. V shed 4 bases and J 6 bases; nucleotides not matched to a gene: 11. Germline assignment: CDR1 GTSNPN and CDR2 SVGIG (reference sequence). CDR3 sequence (DNA): TGTGCCTGGATAGGCCGGGGGGGCGTGGGCAATGAGCAGTTCTTC. Its translation is CAWIGRGGVGNEQFF. Complete variable domain (other parts from reference TRBV30 and TRBJ2-1): SQTIHQWPATLVQPVGSPLSLECTVEGTSNPNLYWYRQAAGRGLQLLFYSVGIGQISSEVPQNLSASRPQDRQFILSSKKLLLSDSGFYLCAWIGRGGVGNEQFFGPGTRLTVL.

The chain joins TRBV11-2 to TRBJ1-6; D unresolved. The CDR3 consists of 13 residues. V was shortened by 1 base and J by 7 bases, with 5 bases between the two germline ends. The V gene's germline CDR1 is SGHAT and CDR2 FQNNGV. The DNA of the CDR3 is TGTGCCAGCAGCTTAGCGGACAATTCACCCCTCCACTTT. It specifies CASSLADNSPLHF.

CDR3 amino acids: CASSLIGGLRSGNTIYF. CDR3 DNA: TGTGCCAGCAGCCTCATAGGGGGCTTACGCTCTGGAAACACCATATATTTT. The V gene is TRBV5-6, the J gene TRBJ1-3; the match to TRBD1 covers 7 bases. This CDR3 comprises 17 residues. CDR1 SGHDT and CDR2 YYEEEE come from the germline V gene. V dropped 4 bases and J dropped 0; count of bases not matched to a gene: 10.

The CDR3 loop reads CASSPPLGFYSYEQYF. The CDR3, as DNA: TGTGCCAGCTCACCACCGTTGGGGTTCTACTCCTACGAGCAGTACTTC. The chain links TRBV18 to TRBJ2-7; D unresolved. In germline, CDR1 is KGHSH, CDR2 LQKENI. CDR3 length: 16 amino acids. V gave up 0 bases and J gave up 0 bases, with 12 bases separating them.

This clone has more than one count but fewer than ten. The V and J genes are TRBV5-1 and TRBJ1-6, with no clear D. In germline, CDR1 is SGHRS, CDR2 YFSETQ. The CDR3 runs 14 residues. V dropped 0 bases and J dropped 8 bases, with 9 bases sitting between them. CDR3 protein: CASSLAFGDSPLHF. The CDR3 DNA is TGCGCCAGCAGCTTGGCCTTTGGAGATTCACCCCTCCACTTT.